The rows below give T cell receptor beta chains drawn from one sample of a study of control samples from healthy donors and cancer patients. Generated by immunoSEQ multiplex PCR, the TCRdb table keeps only in-frame clones and is missing some. This sample carries 70,000 or so clones, over 65% of them seen once, and the ten largest clones take 2.9%. Sample: PBMCs. The receptors were gathered from a woman between 50 and 59 years old with lung cancer. Both conserved end residues are part of each CDR3. A D gene is named only where the DNA matches it firmly.

j_call d_call v_call cdr3_aa
TRBJ2-5 - TRBV11-1 CASSVPRVLGETQYF
TRBJ1-5 TRBD1 TRBV5-8 CASSSGTVSNQPQHF
TRBJ2-1 - TRBV4-3 CASSPHAYNEQFF
TRBJ1-4 TRBD1 TRBV4-2 CASSQDTGGVEKLFF
TRBJ2-5 - TRBV19 CASSLGETQYF
TRBJ2-1 - TRBV7-2 CASSLGLRNEQFF
TRBJ2-7 TRBD2 TRBV7-2 CASSWGGTSGYEQYF
TRBJ1-2 - TRBV10-3 CAISRQIYGYTF
TRBJ1-1 - TRBV15 CATSRDRGAGTEAFF
TRBJ2-1 TRBD2 TRBV18 CASSPLPGAGGPNEQFF
TRBJ1-1 - TRBV6-2/TRBV6-3 CASSYTRANTEAFF
TRBJ1-4 - TRBV7-9 CASSEDNEKLFF
TRBJ1-2 - TRBV29-1 CSVDPPEGGYTF
TRBJ1-1 - TRBV7-2 CASSQSRVPEAFF
TRBJ1-1 TRBD1 TRBV11-2 CASSLGDRGREKAFF
TRBJ1-2 - TRBV5-4 CATHSQRTPNTGYTF
TRBJ1-2 - TRBV27 CASSLSEAGNYGYTF
TRBJ2-7 TRBD2 TRBV7-2 CASSLELAGGRSSYEQYF
TRBJ1-4 - TRBV28 CASSFSITTNEKLFF
TRBJ2-3 TRBD2 TRBV10-3 CAISESFGTSGSTDTQYF
TRBJ2-1 - TRBV3-1/TRBV3-2 CASSPFSGPYNEQFF
TRBJ1-1 - TRBV11-2 CASSSLQGNTEAFF
TRBJ1-6 - TRBV19 CASSIDAALSYNSPLHF
TRBJ2-2 - TRBV7-7 CASSLGNTGELFF
TRBJ1-5 - TRBV6-2/TRBV6-3 CASSYRRDQPQHF
TRBJ1-2 - TRBV28 CASSLSKGNGYTF
TRBJ2-5 TRBD2 TRBV28 CASSSEGRAQYF
TRBJ2-7 - TRBV12-5 CASGLGGSSYEQYF
TRBJ2-2 - TRBV13 CASSSGFVGELFF
TRBJ2-1 - TRBV3-1/TRBV3-2 CASSQVGADYNEQFF
TRBJ2-2 - TRBV7-2 CASSLGHPTGELFF
TRBJ2-5 - TRBV19 CASSMMGSSETQYF
TRBJ1-2 - TRBV5-8 CASSWTVGGYTF
TRBJ1-1 - TRBV12-3/TRBV12-4 CASSFSGTEAFF
TRBJ1-4 - TRBV18 CASSPSLLLSRLFF